This T cell receptor (beta chain) came from a study of Graves' ophthalmopathy and Graves' hyperthyroidism. About the study: The blood sample was drawn at first diagnosis and before any treatment. Study-wide findings and caveats: With a specificity of 72.22% and a sensitivity of more than 65%, the model predicted ophthalmopathy progression.

Aged 18 to 65, hyperthyroidism patients had been newly diagnosed, with under 2 months' duration. Other autoimmune diseases, uncontrolled infections, pregnancy or lactation excluded patients from enrollment. This clonotype appeared many times. Its antigen is undetermined. RNA transcripts served as template for amplifying TCR beta CDR3 sequences. HTBI primers were used in a first-round RT-PCR, which preceded a second-round multiplex PCR. A single record per CDR3 protein comes from TCRdb applying MiXCR to the multiplex PCR reads. This table holds roughly 410,000 distinct CDR3 sequences, about 16% found once. Material for sequencing was peripheral blood. The source of this sequence is a woman younger than 35 with stable Graves' hyperthyroidism.

This chain's CDR3 is CATSRVEGAYGYTF. The CDR3 DNA reads as TGTGCCACCAGCAGAGTTGAGGGGGCCTATGGCTACACCTTC. V gene TRBV15 combines with J gene TRBJ1-2, with 7 bases aligning to TRBD1. The CDR3 consists of 14 residues. Germline assignment: CDR1 LNHNV and CDR2 YYDKDF (reference sequence). The J segment lost 4 bases and the V segment lost 1 base, leaving 3 bases of the junction unmatched.